A single sample is the source of the 7 T cell receptor beta chains below, sequenced in a study of T cells in Graves' hyperthyroidism and ophthalmopathy. There were TCR beta CDR3 regions amplified from RNA transcripts. HTBI primers were employed in a first-round RT-PCR of the TCR CDR3. TCRdb re-analysed the multiplex PCR reads in MiXCR, keeping a single row per CDR3 protein. Here the sample spans around 300,000 distinct CDR3 sequences, roughly 15% being singletons. Sample: blood. Receptors originate from a woman between 40 and 50 years old with Graves' hyperthyroidism.

This clonotype was counted many times. This chain uses TRBV10-2 with TRBJ2-7, with D perhaps given as TRBD1 or TRBD2 (6 bases each). The germline CDR1 and CDR2 sequences are WSHSY and SAAADI. The CDR3 contains 13 residues. Trimming cost V 10 bases and J 2 bases, with 15 bases left between them. DNA of the CDR3: TGCGCCACCCCGCGGAGGGGGACCTACGAGCAGTACTTC. Its protein product is CATPRRGTYEQYF.

This clonotype has a count of ten or more. The gene calls are TRBV28 and TRBJ2-7; possible D gene TRBD1, 5 bases. V shed 5 bases and J shed 2 bases, with 19 bases lying between them. Germline V gives CDR1 MDHEN, CDR2 SYDVKM. The CDR3 runs 16 residues. The CDR3 DNA reads TGTGCCAGCAGTGCCTACCTAGACAGACCGACCTACGAGCAGTACTTC. Translated: CASSAYLDRPTYEQYF.

This clonotype has at least ten counts. The genes are TRBV24-1 and TRBJ1-1; 10 bases align to TRBD1. CDR3 length: 13 residues. From germline, CDR1 is KGHDR and CDR2 SFDVKD. V was clipped by 9 bases and J by 1 base; unmatched bases: 1. DNA for the CDR3: TGTGCCACCCGGGACAGGGGGAACACTGAAGCTTTCTTT. Its protein product is CATRDRGNTEAFF.

This clonotype has only a few counts. The chain is built from TRBV12-3 or TRBV12-4 and TRBJ1-3, with no clear D. V was pared by 6 bases and J by 4 bases, with 13 bases between. The CDR3 runs 14 residues. The CDR3 nucleotides are TGTGCCAGCAGCGGTACCCGTGGGGGAAACACCATATATTTT. It specifies CASSGTRGGNTIYF.

The V call is TRBV18, the J call TRBJ2-2; TRBD1 matches 7 bases. V shed 5 bases, J shed 1 base, and the junction held 4 bases outside the gene matches. The CDR3 totals 15 residues. Germline CDR1 is KGHSH and CDR2 is LQKENI. The CDR3 region is CASSSRTGNTGELFF. CDR3 bases: TGTGCCAGCTCATCTCGGACAGGGAACACCGGGGAGCTGTTTTTT.

This clonotype was detected many times. The chain joins TRBV2 to TRBJ2-1; no definite D call. The CDR3 extends over 14 amino acids. The V end lost 6 bases, the J end lost 7 bases, and 16 bases lay between the germline ends. Germline-derived CDR1 and CDR2 are SNHLY and FYNNEI. CDR3: CASRGISAINEQFF. The CDR3 bases are TGTGCCAGCAGGGGGATTTCTGCTATAAATGAGCAGTTCTTC. Full variable domain (missing parts from reference TRBV2 and TRBJ2-1): EPEVTQTPSHQVTQMGQEVILRCVPISNHLYFYWYRQILGQKVEFLVSFYNNEISEKSEIFDDQFSVERPDGSNFTLKIRSTKLEDSAMYFCASRGISAINEQFFGPGTRLTVL.

V and J are TRBV7-9 and TRBJ1-1; 11 bases match TRBD1. From germline, CDR1 is SEHNR and CDR2 FQNEAQ (reference sequence). There are 15 residues in the CDR3. J lost 1 base, V lost 5 bases, and 3 bases had no gene match. For the CDR3, the DNA is TGTGCCAGCAGCGTCGGACAGGGGGCGAACACTGAAGCTTTCTTT. Amino acids: CASSVGQGANTEAFF.